The rows below give T cell receptor beta chains drawn from one sample of a study of cytomegalovirus exposure and HLA in healthy donors. TCRdb's copy holds only in-frame clones and misses some; the assay was immunoSEQ multiplex PCR. The sample lists 150,000 or so clones; about 75% were seen once. Sequencing was done on a sample of PBMCs. These receptors all stem from a man between 35 and 55 years old in good health and CMV-seropositive. Both conserved end residues are trimmed from each CDR3. A clone size is listed for some rows: how often the clone was seen (once, few, many), or a class if it is expanded.

clone_size v_call cdr3_length cdr3_aa
- TRBV28 17 ASSYSPGQGLLASYEQY
- TRBV6-1 14 ASSDPNRGSGNTIY
few TRBV19 10 ASRRADGELF
- TRBV6-5 12 ASSWGESNQPQH
- TRBV7-2 13 ASSALSGAPYGQY
- TRBV27 17 ASSLSYGVAGESSGELF
- TRBV9 13 ASSRTGANNQPQH
few TRBV29-1 9 SVGENYGYT
- TRBV6-1 10 AGGLRYNEQF
many TRBV5-4 15 ASSFPHGQGPYNEQF
few TRBV11-2 11 ASSLERQTEAF
- TRBV4-1 13 ASSQVASATYEQY
few TRBV30 13 AWSGASGRGNEQF
- TRBV11-2 12 ASRVGQGRTEAF
- TRBV6-5 11 ASSSGLGGEQF
- TRBV7-9 10 ALEGGREWQY
- TRBV25-1 13 ASSEAGLMDYEQY
- TRBV10-3 11 AISESGSRGQF
- TRBV29-1 11 SATSQSDQPQH
- TRBV18 13 ASSPGQGLREKLF
few TRBV25-1 13 ASSESVGGRGEQY
- TRBV29-1 14 SVVPQFDGGSYEQY
once TRBV30 11 AWSVRRRAEAF
once TRBV9 13 ASSIGTGGKTEAF
- TRBV7-9 15 ASSYLGGPSVAYEQY
- TRBV28 11 ASSVGTAQPQH
- TRBV27 11 ASKNRGTGELF
- TRBV7-9 12 ASSSGQPYQPQH
- TRBV19 12 ASSTLDTGDTIY
- TRBV27 12 ASSPTTPAETQY
- TRBV9 13 ASSVTGSSYNEQF
- TRBV15 18 ATSSRHGAGEVPFADTQY
- TRBV11-3 12 ASSLEVESTEAF
- TRBV27 15 ASTKTGTAYSNQPQH
- TRBV7-9 13 ASSLTLPSAQGLI
- TRBV6-5 14 ASSYLLAGPYNEQF
few TRBV5-1 15 ASSLGLWTGGSYEQY
- TRBV11-3 15 ASSLGRGASGSNKQF
- TRBV5-5 11 ASSLEAGGTQY
once TRBV4-1 14 ASSQGTGLLTDTQY
few TRBV10-3 12 AISEWDRGYGYT
- TRBV7-9 13 ASSPGQGLSEKLF
- TRBV7-8 13 ASSLSSGVKNIQY
- TRBV19 17 ASSIRGTSGTGLRNEQF
- TRBV5-1 13 ASNLGPATYNEQF
- TRBV7-9 11 ASSQAGGTEAF
- TRBV5-1 15 ASSLAFGTSGYNEQF
- TRBV6-1 14 ASSERGSASNQPQH
- TRBV28 15 ASSLLPGQGYNYGYT
once TRBV7-9 14 ASSLLAGGGGDEQY
- TRBV11-1 10 ASSQGSLEQY
- TRBV5-1 13 ASRTAGTGTDTQY
- TRBV27 11 ASSTTGGTEAF
once TRBV2 12 ASSIWQGVGEQY
- TRBV10-3 12 ASNLRGMNTEAF
once TRBV5-6 16 ASSSGLAGGSGANVLT
- TRBV5-4 11 ASSSEGNQPQH
- TRBV9 15 ASSVVPSAGLLYEQY
once TRBV6-1 11 ASSEDRTYEQY